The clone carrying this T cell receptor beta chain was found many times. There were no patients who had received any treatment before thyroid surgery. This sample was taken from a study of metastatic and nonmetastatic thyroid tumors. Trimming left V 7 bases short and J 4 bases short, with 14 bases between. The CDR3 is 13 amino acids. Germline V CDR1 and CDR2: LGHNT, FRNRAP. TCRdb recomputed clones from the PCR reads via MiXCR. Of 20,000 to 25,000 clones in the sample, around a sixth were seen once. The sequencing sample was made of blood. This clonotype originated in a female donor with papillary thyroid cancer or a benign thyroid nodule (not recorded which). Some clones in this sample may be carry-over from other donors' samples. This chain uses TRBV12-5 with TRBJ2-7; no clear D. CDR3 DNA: TGTGCTAGTGTATTTGGGGTGAGGTACGAGCAGTACTTC. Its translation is CASVFGVRYEQYF.